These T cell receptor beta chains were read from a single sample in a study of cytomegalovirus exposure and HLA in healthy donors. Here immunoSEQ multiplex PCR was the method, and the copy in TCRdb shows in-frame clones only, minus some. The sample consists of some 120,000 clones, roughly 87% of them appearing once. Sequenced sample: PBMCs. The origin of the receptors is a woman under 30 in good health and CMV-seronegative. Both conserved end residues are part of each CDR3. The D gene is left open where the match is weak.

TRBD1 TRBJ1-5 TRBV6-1 CASSADRAQPQHF TGTGCCAGCAGTGCCGACAGGGCCCAGCCCCAGCATTTT
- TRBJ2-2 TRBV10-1 CASSENRNTGELFF TGCGCCAGCAGTGAAAACAGGAACACCGGGGAGCTGTTTTTT
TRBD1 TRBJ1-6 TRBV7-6 CASSLGTGTSPLHF TGTGCCAGCAGCTTAGGGACAGGGACTTCACCCCTCCACTTT
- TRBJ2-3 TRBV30 CAWTRGIADTQYF TGTGCCTGGACTAGGGGGATCGCAGATACGCAGTATTTT
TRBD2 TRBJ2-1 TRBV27 CASSGGGGSYNEQFF TGTGCCAGCTCTGGGGGCGGGGGGTCCTACAATGAGCAGTTCTTC
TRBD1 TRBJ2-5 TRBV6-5 CASSYGSGGRETQYF TGTGCCAGCAGTTACGGGTCAGGGGGCCGGGAGACCCAGTACTTC
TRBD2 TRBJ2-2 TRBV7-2 CASSLRTSGRFRPGELFF TGTGCCAGCAGCTTACGGACTAGCGGGAGATTTCGACCCGGGGAGCTGTTTTTT
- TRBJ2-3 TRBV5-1 CASSSQGYTDTQYF TGCGCCAGCAGCTCTCAGGGATACACAGATACGCAGTATTTT
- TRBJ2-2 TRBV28 CASSLSGGAEELFF TGTGCCAGCAGTTTATCCGGAGGTGCAGAGGAGCTGTTTTTT
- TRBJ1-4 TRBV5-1 CASSLVPGTDEKLFF TGCGCCAGCAGCTTGGTCCCGGGAACGGATGAAAAACTGTTTTTT
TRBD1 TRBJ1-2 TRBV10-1 CASRRDRDGYTF TGCGCCAGTAGGCGGGACAGGGATGGCTACACCTTC
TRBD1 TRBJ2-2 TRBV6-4 CASRTSRTGDTGELFF TGTGCCAGCAGGACCTCCAGGACAGGGGACACCGGGGAGCTGTTTTTT